The clone carrying this T cell receptor (beta chain) appeared many times. RNA transcripts served as the template for amplifying TCR beta CDR3 regions. An initial round of RT-PCR targeting the TCR CDR3 relied on the HTBI primer set. TCRdb redid the calling of the multiplex PCR reads with MiXCR, one entry per CDR3 protein. The table has a few hundred thousand distinct CDR3 sequences, about 45% seen once. The germline V gene encodes CDR1 LGHNA and CDR2 YNFKEQ. The CDR3 runs 11 residues. Trimming cost V 1 base and J 7 bases, with 4 bases left between them. The data were obtained in a study of T cells in Graves' hyperthyroidism and ophthalmopathy.

This receptor was taken from a woman aged 18-29 years with Graves' hyperthyroidism. The V gene is TRBV4-2, the J gene TRBJ1-1; D remains unclear. The sequenced sample was peripheral blood or thyroid tissue (not recorded which). CDR3 in DNA: TGTGCCAGCAGCCAAGGGCTTGAAGCTTTCTTT. Translated, it gives CASSQGLEAFF.